These T cell receptor beta chains were read from a single sample in a study of CD8 T cells in Susac syndrome. TCRdb reanalysed the immunoSEQ multiplex PCR reads using MiXCR and keeps one entry per CDR3 protein. The table records fewer than 150,000 distinct CDR3 sequences, nearly 95% of them present only once. Sequencing used CD4+ T cells from PBMCs. These receptors were taken from a human donor in good health. Each CDR3 is given without its conserved first and last residue.

v_call	j_call	cdr3_aa
TRBV19	TRBJ2-6	ASSEQSSGANVLT
TRBV28	TRBJ1-1	ATTPAEAF
TRBV19	TRBJ2-1	ASSPRRVRDEQF
TRBV6-5	TRBJ2-1	ASSSTTNEQF
TRBV20-1	TRBJ2-2	SAGLAGAGELF
TRBV29-1	TRBJ1-1	SVVGTEAF
TRBV5-4	TRBJ2-7	ASSLASGISYEQY
TRBV18	TRBJ1-2	ASSPVTGDGYT
TRBV18	TRBJ1-1	ASSPNGASTEAF
TRBV24-1	TRBJ2-3	ATSDLTSGITDTQY
TRBV3-1	TRBJ1-1	ASRPQGSTEAF
TRBV5-4	TRBJ2-2	ASSLRDRPTGELF
TRBV29-1	TRBJ1-1	SVEDGPNTEAF
TRBV7-9	TRBJ2-7	ASSLGTGYSYEQY
TRBV6-6	TRBJ1-3	ASSLGGNTIY
TRBV5-1	TRBJ1-1	ASRRQLDTEAF
TRBV20-1	TRBJ2-2	SASDRVPGELF
TRBV6-6	TRBJ1-1	ATGQNPMNTEAF
TRBV5-4	TRBJ2-4	ASSHRDENIQY
TRBV14	TRBJ2-1	ASSRQLSINEQF
TRBV3-1	TRBJ2-1	ASSQDKLSSYNEQF
TRBV7-2	TRBJ1-2	ASSLVQLLNYGYT
TRBV11-3	TRBJ1-1	ASSRGRDGEAF
TRBV7-9	TRBJ1-4	ASSLAGGSEKLF
TRBV20-1	TRBJ2-7	SARDAGRSSYEQY
TRBV2	TRBJ2-7	ASSEYGSYEQY